The TCR beta chain under discussion was sequenced for a study of cytomegalovirus exposure and HLA in healthy donors. Looked up from germline, CDR1 is DFQATT and CDR2 is SNEGSKA (reference sequence). V gave up 1 base and J gave up 8 bases, with 5 bases separating them. The CDR3 totals 10 residues. 60 Vbeta and 13 Jbeta primers were used in PCR. Produced via immunoSEQ multiplex PCR; TCRdb's table is partial and in-frame only. The repertoire holds 58,000 or so clones, with less than 75% as singletons. The sequenced sample consisted of PBMCs. The rearrangement links TRBV20-1 to TRBJ1-1; no definite D call. This TCR came from a man aged 50-59 years in good health and CMV-seropositive. The DNA of the CDR3 is TGCAGTGCTAGAGCGGGGGAAGCTTTCTTT. Its translation: CSARAGEAFF.